What follows is one T cell receptor beta chain and its context. What it binds is not known. Scientists made TCR beta libraries using quantitative 5'-RACE with molecular barcodes. TCRdb recomputed calls from the 5' RACE reads with MiXCR, one row per CDR3 protein. The repertoire holds some 330,000 distinct CDR3 sequences, around 7.6% seen once, with roughly 15% in the top ten. The data were obtained in a study of CD8 T cells in ankylosing spondylitis. This CDR3 spans 14 amino acids. Germline V gives CDR1 DFQATT, CDR2 SNEGSKA (reference sequence). With 5 bases removed from V and 7 bases from J, the gap between germline ends came to 17 bases. Overall study findings and caveats: Earlier studies detected some motif variants in reactive arthritis synovial fluid and blood. Clones linked to disease, bearing a CD8+ phenotype, were relatively rare in peripheral blood. What seemed typical of ankylosing spondylitis blood was a TCR beta motif built from roughly eight highly homologous variants. The clones that were linked to disease were reported to be significantly enriched in matched synovial fluid samples from ankylosing spondylitis patients.

The sequenced material came from blood, either unsorted or a sorted T cell fraction (not recorded which). This TCR came from a male donor with ankylosing spondylitis. V usage is TRBV20-1 and J usage is TRBJ2-2, with D perhaps TRBD2 (6 bases). CDR3 sequence (DNA): TGCAGTGCTTTTGGGGGAGGCTTTTTCGGGGAGCTGTTTTTT. It codes for CSAFGGGFFGELFF.